This T cell receptor (beta chain) emerged from a study of T cell repertoires in cytomegalovirus infection. Study summary: Indicated by public TCR beta signatures were CMV infection and matching HLA type. Findings and caveats of the study: Dominating the ex vivo response were HLA-C-restricted CMV-specific TCR beta clonotypes.

Each CDR3 protein is one row after TCRdb ran MiXCR on the reads. The table includes 100,000 to 150,000 distinct CDR3 sequences, around 30% detected once. Trimming pared 0 bases from V and 4 bases from J, leaving 4 bases between. The germline gives CDR1 MGHRA, CDR2 YSYEKL. CDR3 size: 14 residues. This clonotype appeared a few times. Its antigen remains unidentified. The receptor was derived from a human donor in good health (CMV status not recorded). Some clones in this sample may be carry-over from other donors' samples. V usage is TRBV4-1 and J usage is TRBJ1-6; no reliable D call. The input for sequencing was CD8+ T cells from cultured PBMCs, taken from culture after CMV antigen stimulation. The CDR3 loop reads CASSQEQYNSPLHF. CDR3 nucleotides: TGCGCCAGCAGCCAAGAACAGTATAATTCACCCCTCCACTTT.